The sequence of this T cell receptor beta chain was determined in a study of blood T cell repertoires in COVID-19. Study details: Collection of acute and convalescent COVID-19 samples took place in the United States, Italy and Spain.

Some clones are missing from TCRdb's copy, which holds only in-frame ones; the method was immunoSEQ multiplex PCR. The table has about 310,000 clones, around 87% seen once. There are 14 residues in the CDR3. With 2 bases removed from V and 1 base from J, the gap between germline ends came to 8 bases. Germline V lookup: CDR1 SNHLY, CDR2 FYNNEI. The receptor was derived from a woman aged 45-60 years who had recovered from COVID-19. V usage is TRBV2 and J usage is TRBJ2-5; D gene ambiguous. Sequencing was performed on peripheral blood. The chain's CDR3 is CASSETRSQETQYF. CDR3 DNA: TGTGCCAGCAGTGAAACGAGGTCCCAAGAGACCCAGTACTTC.